This T cell receptor beta chain was sequenced in a study of T cell responses to AZD1222 COVID-19 vaccine (dated by TCRdb to the early 2020s). About the study as a whole: TCR sequencing covered 233 trial participants: 200 to 220 given two doses of AZD1222 and 26 given two doses of MenACWY control vaccine. Enrollment into the trials was organized by age into subgroups of 18-55, 56-69 and 70-plus years, and those subgroups contained roughly 150, 30 and 60 TCR-sequenced participants, respectively. Study-wide findings and limitations: Reportedly, almost half of the unique spike-specific TCRs recognized epitopes lying outside the regions that are mutated in the B.1.351 and B.1.1.7 variants. The 56-69-year group was small, and its depth increase did not reach significance, likely because of low power. Only a handful of AZD1222 recipients were SARS-CoV-2 seropositive at baseline, limiting conclusions about previously exposed vaccinees. Vaccine-associated CD4 TCRs spanned the whole spike protein, with dominant responses in regions 160-218 and 743-854. Participants were mostly white British and included more females than males, and it was suggested by the authors that clonal diversity may have been underestimated. Because no samples from the day 14 peak response were available, repertoires could be characterized only after the peak T cell response. After two AZD1222 doses, both the breadth and the depth of spike-specific TCRs were significantly higher than at day 0 and than in MenACWY recipients.

This clone has just one count. Its antigen is currently not known. No qualities accompany the bases; no much larger clone lies one base away. The CDR3 regions of human TCRbeta chains were subjected to immunosequencing. Under the source paper's analysis protocol: TCRs in the repertoires were matched against a reference library of SARS-CoV-2-specific TCRs that had been generated with the MIRA antigen-specificity platform. Breadth was defined as the fraction of unique TCRs that were SARS-CoV-2-associated. Depth was defined as the fraction of total T cells that were SARS-CoV-2-associated. Using the MIRA data, each spike-specific TCR was mapped to the spike region that the TCR reacts to and placed in a CD4 or CD8 class. Log10-transformed breadth and depth values were compared by one-way ANOVA with Sidak's multiple comparisons tests. Here the immuneACCESS table is served through TCRdb, limited to in-frame sequences with V and J called. Missing clones are a known gap in these copies; in checked studies unresolved V genes cover under half, and the rest lacks a known reason. V, J and clone size derive from that table, while D and trimming were established from the DNA sequence. In this sample the table shows tens of thousands of clones, roughly 90% of which occur a single time. The top ten constitute around 4.5% of the sample.

Taken with the paper, the label for time point translates to: baseline before first vaccination. Reading the label with the study, this specimen's treatment or condition is: meningococcal conjugate vaccine given as trial control. Samples from vaccinated people were obtained from the UK trials COV001 and COV002, which included a single-blind randomized controlled phase 2/3 trial of AZD1222 (ChAdOx1 nCoV-19) in healthy adults. Trial participant PBMC samples were collected at day 0 and day 28 after the second dose for TCRbeta chain sequencing. V was cut back by 5 bases and J by 1 base, leaving a gap of 8 bases between them. Measured from the cysteine to the phenylalanine, the CDR3 is 13 residues long. Only the CDR3 portion is preserved as DNA: 39 bases, with reading frame beginning at the first base. As encoded in the germline V gene (reference sequence), CDR1 is LNHDA while CDR2 is SQIVND.

This chain is built from TRBV19 and TRBJ2-5, with no confidently assigned D gene. The TCR sequence derives from an adult in good health. The source was peripheral blood, collected on day 0 of MenACWY control vaccination. The sequenced DNA: TGTGCCAGTAGTCCTGACGGCCAAGAGACCCAGTACTTC. It encodes CASSPDGQETQYF.